The entry below gives a single TCR beta chain sequence along with its context. Its antigen has not been determined. No much larger clone exists at a distance of one base, and base qualities are not known. These data come from a study of technical replicates of blood from a few donors (TCRdb year 2017). Germline trimming: 3 bases from V, 0 bases from J; junction bases outside gene matches: 8. Taken from the germline V gene, the CDR1 and CDR2 loops are SQVTM and ANQGSEA. The CDR3 numbers 16 residues from cysteine through phenylalanine. The entry retains the CDR3 DNA only, 48 bases that are in frame from base 1. The library was built by means of the immunoSEQ multiplex PCR assay. TCRdb re-hosts the immuneACCESS table, in-frame sequences only. Its copies lack some clones; in the studies checked, an unresolved V gene accounts for under half of them, and the cause for the rest is not known. The table for this sample lists about 81,000 clones; about 94% of them were counted only once. 0.35% to 0.45% of the sample is held by the ten biggest clonotypes.

What was sequenced was T cells isolated from PBMCs. This receptor was obtained from a human donor in good health. The sequence links TRBV29-1 to TRBJ1-2, with TRBD1 identical over 9 junction bases. The CDR3 reads as follows: CSVDRGQGLTNYGYTF. The nucleotides are TGCAGCGTTGACAGGGGACAGGGACTCACTAACTATGGCTACACCTTC. Where the CDR3 stops, the reference TRBV29-1 and TRBJ1-2 genes take over; the full variable domain is SAVISQKPSRDICQRGTSLTIQCQVDSQVTMMFWYRQQPGQSLTLIATANQGSEATYESGFVIDKFPISRPNLTFSTLTVSNMSPEDSSIYLCSVDRGQGLTNYGYTFGSGTRLTVV.